This TCR beta chain was observed in a study of T cell responses to AZD1222 COVID-19 vaccine. Turning to this clone: Its antigen is currently unknown.

The table came from immunoSEQ multiplex PCR; TCRdb's copy has only in-frame clones and leaves some out. The repertoire has 180,000 or so clones, 85% to 95% of them found once; the top ten carry around 4.3%. Broader study findings: Donor demographics were predominantly white British with a female majority; clonal diversity may be underestimated.

This TCR derives from an adult in good health. The sample in question was peripheral blood, obtained on day 0 of AZD1222 vaccination.

The CDR3 loop is CASSFRDGNNEQFF. DNA of the CDR3: TGTGCCAGCAGCTTCCGGGACGGAAACAATGAGCAGTTCTTC. The V call is TRBV25-1, the J call TRBJ2-1; the D gene could be TRBD1 or TRBD2 (5 bases each). V was pared by 6 bases and J by 5 bases, with 14 bases between. Germline assignment: CDR1 MGHDK and CDR2 SYGVNS. The CDR3 covers 14 residues.